These 9 T cell receptor beta chains came from one sample sequenced in a study of control samples from healthy donors and cancer patients. Some clones are missing from TCRdb's copy, which holds only in-frame ones; the method was immunoSEQ multiplex PCR. The data show 200,000 or so clones, around 94% seen once. Source material: blood. These receptors were obtained from a man in his forties or fifties in good health.

The V call is TRBV28, the J call TRBJ1-2; TRBD1 is a possible D gene (6 bases). V gave up 8 bases and J gave up 4 bases, with 17 bases separating them. Germline assignment: CDR1 MDHEN and CDR2 SYDVKM. The CDR3 spans 14 residues. The CDR3, as DNA: TGTGCCAGCCACTTTCCGGGCAGGGGCTATGGCTACACCTTC. The encoded protein is CASHFPGRGYGYTF.

The rearrangement links TRBV5-1 to TRBJ2-5; D might be TRBD1 or TRBD2, each matching 5 bases. This CDR3 has 14 amino acids. Trimming took off 4 bases at V and 1 base at J, with 11 bases between the two ends. The germline gives CDR1 SGHRS, CDR2 YFSETQ. DNA for the CDR3: TGCGCCAGCAGCCCGGTGGGACCCCAAGAGACCCAGTACTTC. Translation: CASSPVGPQETQYF.

The V gene is TRBV11-3, the J gene TRBJ2-2; 8 bases agree with TRBD2. V lost 0 bases, J lost 2 bases, and 2 bases stayed unmatched. Germline-derived CDR1 and CDR2 are SGHNT and YENEEA. The CDR3 length is 16 residues. CDR3: CASSLEAGVNTGELFF. The CDR3 DNA reads TGTGCCAGCAGCTTAGAAGCGGGGGTTAACACCGGGGAGCTGTTTTTT.

The J gene is TRBJ2-3, the V gene TRBV11-2; no firm D call. The CDR3 totals 15 residues. CDR1 and CDR2 (germline): SGHAT, FQNNGV. Trimming cost V 6 bases and J 0 bases, with 13 bases left between them. The CDR3, as DNA: TGTGCCAGCAGTACGAGACTCGGGAGCACAGATACGCAGTATTTT. The encoded protein is CASSTRLGSTDTQYF.

The V and J genes are TRBV19 and TRBJ2-2, with D possibly TRBD1 on 6 matching bases. Germline CDR1 is LNHDA and CDR2 is SQIVND (reference sequence). V was pared by 4 bases and J by 6 bases, with 6 bases between. The CDR3 has 12 residues. CDR3 sequence (DNA): TGTGCCAGTAGTAACAGGGCCGGGGAGCTGTTTTTT. Its translation is CASSNRAGELFF.

The chain combines TRBV19 with TRBJ2-3, with TRBD2 matching 9 bases. V lost 6 bases, J lost 4 bases, and 5 bases stayed unmatched. The V gene's germline CDR1 is LNHDA and CDR2 SQIVND (reference sequence). The length of the CDR3 is 14 residues. The CDR3 nucleotides read TGTGCCAGTAGGCCAGCGGGGGGAGCAGATACGCAGTATTTT. Protein: CASRPAGGADTQYF.

CDR3 sequence reads: CSASGSSNQPQHF. The CDR3 nucleotides read TGCAGTGCTAGTGGGTCAAGCAATCAGCCCCAGCATTTT. This chain joins TRBV20-1 and TRBJ1-5, with D uncertain. V was trimmed by 3 bases and J by 1 base, leaving 7 bases between them. Germline V gene data show CDR1 as DFQATT and CDR2 as SNEGSKA (reference sequence). The CDR3 contains 13 residues.

V gene TRBV27 combines with J gene TRBJ2-5; D may correspond to TRBD1 or TRBD2 (5 bases each). The CDR3 has 14 amino acids. Germline CDR1 and CDR2: MNHEY and SMNVEV (reference sequence). V lost 5 bases and J 4 bases, leaving 14 bases between the germline ends. The DNA for the CDR3 is TGTGCCAGCAGTGAATGGGGACGGGGAGAGACCCAGTACTTC. As protein: CASSEWGRGETQYF.

V and J are TRBV6-5 and TRBJ1-6, with D perhaps TRBD1 (5 bases). The CDR3 has 15 residues. The germline CDR1 and CDR2 sequences are MNHEY and SVGAGI. Trimming cost V 7 bases and J 15 bases, with 25 bases left between them. The CDR3 region is CASTPERRVGLFLHF. The CDR3 DNA sequence: TGTGCCAGCACCCCGGAGCGCAGGGTGGGTCTATTCCTCCACTTT.